This passage covers 12 T cell receptor beta chains from one sample sequenced in a study of shared clonotypes between healthy human individuals. Using immunoSEQ multiplex PCR, the repertoire was profiled, and TCRdb retains in-frame clones only, with some absent. The table has 2 million to 2.5 million clones, about 94% seen once. The specimen was naive CD4+ T cells sorted from blood. Indicated subset: CD45RA+ positively selected. These receptors were collected from a man between 18 and 35 years old in good health.

This sequence joins TRBV28 and TRBJ2-5; D may match TRBD1 or TRBD2 (5 bases each). Trimming removed 3 bases from V and 5 bases from J, with 13 bases in between. CDR3 size: 14 residues. Germline V gene sequence: CDR1 MDHEN, CDR2 SYDVKM. As DNA, the CDR3 is TGTGCCAGCAGTTTCGGTTGGGGGTTCGAGACCCAGTACTTC. Its translation: CASSFGWGFETQYF.

The chain recombines TRBV5-1 with TRBJ1-1, with D possibly being TRBD1 (5 bases). V lost 0 bases to trimming and J lost 4 bases, with 16 bases between them. This CDR3 comprises 16 residues. The germline V gene encodes CDR1 SGHRS and CDR2 YFSETQ. The CDR3 DNA reads TGCGCCAGCAGCTTGGTGGGGGTGTGGGTTGGCACTGAAGCTTTCTTT. It specifies CASSLVGVWVGTEAFF.

To note about this clone: The sample carries other DNA sequences with the same CDR3. The chain employs TRBV5-1 and TRBJ2-1, with 8 nucleotides matching TRBD1. The CDR3 sequence is 13 residues long. CDR1 is SGHRS, CDR2 YFSETQ, per germline. The V gene end was trimmed by 4 bases and the J gene end by 8 bases; junction bases not matched to a gene: 5. For the CDR3, the DNA is TGCGCCAGCAGCCAAGACAGGGGCGATGAGCAGTTCTTC. Amino acid sequence: CASSQDRGDEQFF.

The V call is TRBV19, the J call TRBJ1-4; 7 bases map to TRBD1. There are 17 residues in the CDR3. Germline CDR1 and CDR2: LNHDA and SQIVND (reference sequence). V trimming: 1 base; J trimming: 5 bases; junction bases outside the gene matches: 10. In DNA form, the CDR3 reads TGTGCCAGTAGTATAGTTGGAGGGGGCGAGTCCAATGAAAAACTGTTTTTT. Encoded protein: CASSIVGGGESNEKLFF.

V gene TRBV5-1 combines with J gene TRBJ2-7; no clear D. CDR3 length: 11 residues. The germline CDR1 and CDR2 sequences are SGHRS and YFSETQ. Trimming left V 6 bases short and J 6 bases short, with 10 bases between. CDR3 coding DNA: TGCGCCAGCACTATAGGCAGCGAGCAGTACTTC. Its translation: CASTIGSEQYF. Variable domain in full (rest from reference TRBV5-1 and TRBJ2-7): KAGVTQTPRYLIKTRGQQVTLSCSPISGHRSVSWYQQTPGQGLQFLFEYFSETQRNKGNFPGRFSGRQFSNSRSEMNVSTLELGDSALYLCASTIGSEQYFGPGTRLTVT.

The chain is built from TRBV7-9 and TRBJ2-1; tentatively, D is TRBD2 (6 bases). Between the trimmed V and J ends, which lost 0 bases and 8 bases, there was a span of 8 bases. The CDR3 covers 13 residues. CDR1 is SEHNR and CDR2 is FQNEAQ in the germline V gene (reference sequence). This CDR3 reads CASSLARRDEQFF. CDR3 sequence (DNA): TGTGCCAGCAGCTTAGCGCGGAGGGATGAGCAGTTCTTC.

The chain joins TRBV9 to TRBJ1-4; 7 bases fit TRBD1. CDR3 length equals 15 residues. V shed 2 bases, J shed 0 bases, and the junction held 1 base outside the gene matches. Germline lookup yields CDR1 SGDLS and CDR2 YYNGEE. This CDR3 reads CASSVRGTTNEKLFF. CDR3 nucleotide sequence: TGTGCCAGCAGCGTCAGGGGGACAACTAATGAAAAACTGTTTTTT.

The V gene is TRBV27, the J gene TRBJ1-1; D is possibly TRBD1 (6 bases). The CDR3 has 14 amino acids. CDR1 MNHEY and CDR2 SMNVEV come from the germline V gene (reference sequence). The V and J ends lost 7 bases and 1 base respectively, with 13 bases between them. The CDR3 DNA follows: TGTGCCAGCACTTTGAGGGGGGGGAACACTGAAGCTTTCTTT. It encodes CASTLRGGNTEAFF.

The V gene is TRBV27, the J gene TRBJ2-5, with 14 bases fitting TRBD2. V gave up 2 bases and J gave up 5 bases; unmatched junction bases: 1. This CDR3 has 15 amino acids. Germline V CDR1 and CDR2: MNHEY, SMNVEV (reference sequence). The DNA of the CDR3 is TGTGCCAGCAGTTTAAGACTAGCGGGGGGGGAGACCCAGTACTTC. Translated: CASSLRLAGGETQYF.

The gene calls are TRBV6-6 and TRBJ2-5, with 8 bases that match TRBD2. There are 14 residues in the CDR3. Looked up from germline, CDR1 is MNHNY and CDR2 is SVGAGI (reference sequence). Losses at the gene ends were 7 bases for V and 5 bases for J; bases not matched to a gene: 9. This chain's CDR3 is CASNRRAGDETQYF. DNA for the CDR3: TGTGCCAGCAATCGTCGAGCGGGAGATGAGACCCAGTACTTC.

This chain links TRBV5-1 with TRBJ1-4; a weak D match, TRBD1 (5 bases). CDR3 length equals 16 residues. CDR1 is SGHRS and CDR2 is YFSETQ in the germline V gene. The germline V and J ends were trimmed by 0 bases and 0 bases, with 9 bases remaining between them. The DNA of the CDR3 is TGCGCCAGCAGCTTGGAACAGGCTGCAACTAATGAAAAACTGTTTTTT. Translated: CASSLEQAATNEKLFF. Combining the CDR3 with reference TRBV5-1 and TRBJ1-4 gives the whole variable domain KAGVTQTPRYLIKTRGQQVTLSCSPISGHRSVSWYQQTPGQGLQFLFEYFSETQRNKGNFPGRFSGRQFSNSRSEMNVSTLELGDSALYLCASSLEQAATNEKLFFGSGTQLSVL.

The V call is TRBV11-3, the J call TRBJ2-3; TRBD1 agrees at 7 bases. This CDR3 contains 14 residues. Germline CDR1 is SGHNT and CDR2 is YENEEA. V dropped 5 bases and J dropped 2; count of bases not matched to a gene: 4. The CDR3 DNA follows: TGTGCCAGCAGCGAGGGACAGACCACAGATACGCAGTATTTT. It translates to CASSEGQTTDTQYF.